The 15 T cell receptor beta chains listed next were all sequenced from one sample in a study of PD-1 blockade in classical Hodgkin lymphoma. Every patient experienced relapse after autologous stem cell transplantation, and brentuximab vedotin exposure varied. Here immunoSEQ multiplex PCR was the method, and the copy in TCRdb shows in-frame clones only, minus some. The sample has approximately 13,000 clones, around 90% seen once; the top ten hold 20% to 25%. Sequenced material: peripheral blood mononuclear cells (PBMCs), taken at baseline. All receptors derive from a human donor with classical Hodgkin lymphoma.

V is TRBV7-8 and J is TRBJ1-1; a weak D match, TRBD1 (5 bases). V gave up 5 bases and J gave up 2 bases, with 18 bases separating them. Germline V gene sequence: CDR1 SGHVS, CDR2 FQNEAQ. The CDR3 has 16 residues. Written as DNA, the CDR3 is TGTGCCAGCAGCCGTGCCTCCCGGGACTTAAACACTGAAGCTTTCTTT. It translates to CASSRASRDLNTEAFF.

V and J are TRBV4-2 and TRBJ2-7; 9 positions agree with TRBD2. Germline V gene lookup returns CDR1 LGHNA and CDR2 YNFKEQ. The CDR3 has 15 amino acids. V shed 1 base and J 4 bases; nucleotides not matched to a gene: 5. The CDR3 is CASSQVASGNYEQYF. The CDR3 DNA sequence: TGTGCCAGCAGCCAAGTGGCTAGCGGGAATTACGAGCAGTACTTC.

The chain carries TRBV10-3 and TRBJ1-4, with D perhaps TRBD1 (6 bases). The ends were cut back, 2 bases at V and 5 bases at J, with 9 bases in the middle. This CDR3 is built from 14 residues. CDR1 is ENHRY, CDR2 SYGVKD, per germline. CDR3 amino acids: CAISERQGNEKLFF. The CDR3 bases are TGTGCCATCAGTGAGAGGCAGGGGAATGAAAAACTGTTTTTT.

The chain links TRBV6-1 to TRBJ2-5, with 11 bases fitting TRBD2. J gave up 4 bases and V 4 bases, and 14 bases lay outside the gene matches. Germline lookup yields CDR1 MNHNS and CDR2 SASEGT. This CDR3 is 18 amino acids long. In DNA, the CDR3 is TGTGCCAGCAGTGTTGGAACGGAACTAGCGGGAGTGTCAGAGACCCAGTACTTC. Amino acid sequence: CASSVGTELAGVSETQYF.

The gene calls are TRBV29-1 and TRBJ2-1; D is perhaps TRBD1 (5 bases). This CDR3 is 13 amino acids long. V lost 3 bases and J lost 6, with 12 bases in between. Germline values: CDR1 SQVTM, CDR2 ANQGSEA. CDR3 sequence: CSVDTQGINEQFF. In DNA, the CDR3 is TGCAGCGTTGATACGCAGGGTATCAATGAGCAGTTCTTC.

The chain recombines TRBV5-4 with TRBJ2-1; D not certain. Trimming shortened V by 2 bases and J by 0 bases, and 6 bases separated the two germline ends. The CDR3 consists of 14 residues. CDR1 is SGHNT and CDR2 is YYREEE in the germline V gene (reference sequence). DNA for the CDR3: TGTGCCAGCAGCTTCGGCCCCTCCTACAATGAGCAGTTCTTC. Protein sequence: CASSFGPSYNEQFF.

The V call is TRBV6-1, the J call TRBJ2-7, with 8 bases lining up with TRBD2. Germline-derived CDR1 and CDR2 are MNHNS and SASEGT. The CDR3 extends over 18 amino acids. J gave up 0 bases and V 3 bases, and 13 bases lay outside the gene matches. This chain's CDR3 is CASSEYPNSGVSSYEQYF. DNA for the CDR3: TGTGCCAGCAGTGAGTACCCTAATAGCGGGGTAAGCTCCTACGAGCAGTACTTC.

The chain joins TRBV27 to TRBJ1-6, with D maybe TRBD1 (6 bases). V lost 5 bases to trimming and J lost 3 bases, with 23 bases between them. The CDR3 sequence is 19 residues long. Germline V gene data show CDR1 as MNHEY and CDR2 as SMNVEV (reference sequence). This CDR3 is CASSRILMTGLLYNSPLHF. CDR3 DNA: TGTGCCAGCAGTAGAATACTTATGACAGGCTTGCTCTATAATTCACCCCTCCACTTT.

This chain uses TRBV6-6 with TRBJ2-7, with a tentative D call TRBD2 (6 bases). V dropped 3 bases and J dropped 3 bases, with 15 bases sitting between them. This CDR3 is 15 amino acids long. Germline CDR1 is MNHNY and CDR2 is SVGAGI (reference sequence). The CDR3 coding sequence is TGTGCCAGCAGTTATGTCGGGGGACGGATCTACGAGCAGTACTTC. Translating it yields CASSYVGGRIYEQYF.

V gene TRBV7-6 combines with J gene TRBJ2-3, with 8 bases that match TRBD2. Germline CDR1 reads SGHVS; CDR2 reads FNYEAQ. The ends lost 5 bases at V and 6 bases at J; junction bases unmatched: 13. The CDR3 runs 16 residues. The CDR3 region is CASSPIYGGGSDTQYF. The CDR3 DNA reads TGTGCCAGCAGCCCAATCTATGGCGGGGGGAGTGATACGCAGTATTTT.

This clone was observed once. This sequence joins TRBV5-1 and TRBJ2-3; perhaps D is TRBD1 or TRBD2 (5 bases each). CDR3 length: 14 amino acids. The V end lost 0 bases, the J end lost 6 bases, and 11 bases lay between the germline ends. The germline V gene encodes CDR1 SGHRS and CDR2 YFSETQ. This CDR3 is CASSLVGAPDTQYF. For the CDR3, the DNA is TGCGCCAGCAGCTTGGTCGGGGCGCCGGATACGCAGTATTTT.

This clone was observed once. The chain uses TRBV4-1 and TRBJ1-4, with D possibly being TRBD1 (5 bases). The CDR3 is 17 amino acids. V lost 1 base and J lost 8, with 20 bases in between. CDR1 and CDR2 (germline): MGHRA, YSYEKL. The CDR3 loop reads CASSQGRLGGASEKLFF. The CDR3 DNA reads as TGCGCCAGCAGCCAAGGGAGGTTGGGAGGGGCTAGCGAAAAACTGTTTTTT.

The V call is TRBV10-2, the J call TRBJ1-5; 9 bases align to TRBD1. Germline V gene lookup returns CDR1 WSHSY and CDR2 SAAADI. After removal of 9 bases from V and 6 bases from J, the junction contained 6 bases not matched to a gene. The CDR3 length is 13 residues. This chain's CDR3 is CASTGQGPQPQHF. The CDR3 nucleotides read TGCGCCAGTACCGGACAGGGGCCTCAGCCCCAGCATTTT.

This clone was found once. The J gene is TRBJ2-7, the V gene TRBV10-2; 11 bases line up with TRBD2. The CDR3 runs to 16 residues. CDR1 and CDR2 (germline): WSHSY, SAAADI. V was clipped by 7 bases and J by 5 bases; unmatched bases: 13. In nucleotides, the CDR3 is TGCGCCAGCACGCGGGGTAGCGGGAGGGTAAGCAACGAGCAGTACTTC. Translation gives CASTRGSGRVSNEQYF.

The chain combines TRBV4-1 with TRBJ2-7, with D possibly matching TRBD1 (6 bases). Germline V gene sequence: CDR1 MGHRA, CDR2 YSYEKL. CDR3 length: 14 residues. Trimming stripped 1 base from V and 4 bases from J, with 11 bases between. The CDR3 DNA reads TGCGCCAGCAGCCAAGGTCAGGGGATTTACGAGCAGTACTTC. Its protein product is CASSQGQGIYEQYF.